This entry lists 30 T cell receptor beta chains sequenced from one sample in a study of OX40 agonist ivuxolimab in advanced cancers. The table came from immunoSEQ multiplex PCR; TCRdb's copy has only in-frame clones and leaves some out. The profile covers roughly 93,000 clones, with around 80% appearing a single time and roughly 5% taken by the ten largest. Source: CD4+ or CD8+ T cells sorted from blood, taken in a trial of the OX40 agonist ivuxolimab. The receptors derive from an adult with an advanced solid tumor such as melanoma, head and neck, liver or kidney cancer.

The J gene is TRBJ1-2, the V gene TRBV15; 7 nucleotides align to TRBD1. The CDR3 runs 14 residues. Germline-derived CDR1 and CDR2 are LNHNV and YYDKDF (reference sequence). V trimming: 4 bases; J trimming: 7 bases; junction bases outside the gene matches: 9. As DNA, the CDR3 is TGTGCCACCAGCATAGACAGGGTAGAGGGTGGCTACACCTTC. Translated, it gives CATSIDRVEGGYTF. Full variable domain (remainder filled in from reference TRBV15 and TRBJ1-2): DAMVIQNPRYQVTQFGKPVTLSCSQTLNHNVMYWYQQKSSQAPKLLFHYYDKDFNNEADTPDNFQSRRPNTSFCFLDIRSPGLGDTAMYLCATSIDRVEGGYTFGSGTRLTVV.

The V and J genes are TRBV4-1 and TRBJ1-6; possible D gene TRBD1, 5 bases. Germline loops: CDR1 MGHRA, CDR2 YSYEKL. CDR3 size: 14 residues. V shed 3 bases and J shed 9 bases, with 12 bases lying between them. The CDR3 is CASSQGQDVSPLHF. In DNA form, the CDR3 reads TGCGCCAGCAGCCAGGGGCAAGACGTTTCACCCCTCCACTTT.

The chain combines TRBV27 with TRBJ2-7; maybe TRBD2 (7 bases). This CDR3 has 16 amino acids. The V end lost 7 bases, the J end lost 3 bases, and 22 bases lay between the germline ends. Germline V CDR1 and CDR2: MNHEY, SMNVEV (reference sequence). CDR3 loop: CASTREWGGGFYEQYF. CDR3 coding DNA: TGTGCCAGCACTCGCGAATGGGGGGGCGGGTTCTACGAGCAGTACTTC.

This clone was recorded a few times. CDR3 nucleotide sequence: TGTGCCATCAAGGGTGTCAGGGCTTACGAGCAGTACTTC. Amino acids: CAIKGVRAYEQYF. V gene TRBV10-3 combines with J gene TRBJ2-7, with D tentatively TRBD1 (5 bases). The CDR3 sequence is 13 residues long. Germline-derived CDR1 and CDR2 are ENHRY and SYGVKD. Trimming removed 7 bases at V and 4 bases at J, with 14 bases between.

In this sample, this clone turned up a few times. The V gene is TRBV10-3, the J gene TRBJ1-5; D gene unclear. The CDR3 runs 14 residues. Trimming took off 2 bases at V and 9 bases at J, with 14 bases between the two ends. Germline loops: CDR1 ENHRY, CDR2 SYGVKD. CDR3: CAISEEDAATPQHF. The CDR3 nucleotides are TGTGCCATCAGTGAGGAGGACGCAGCGACGCCCCAGCATTTT.

CDR3 sequence (DNA): TGTGCCAGCAGCCCAGGGGGAGCAAACACAGATACGCAGTATTTT. Translation gives CASSPGGANTDTQYF. This chain joins TRBV9 and TRBJ2-3; 7 bases line up with TRBD1. The CDR3 contains 15 residues. After removal of 4 bases from V and 2 bases from J, the junction contained 7 bases not matched to a gene. CDR1 is SGDLS, CDR2 YYNGEE, per germline.

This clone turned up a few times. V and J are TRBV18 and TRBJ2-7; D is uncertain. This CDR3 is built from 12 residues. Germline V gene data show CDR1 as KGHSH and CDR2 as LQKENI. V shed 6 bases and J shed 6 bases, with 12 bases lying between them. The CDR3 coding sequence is TGTGCCAGCTCTCCCACTGGATTCGAGCAGTACTTC. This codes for CASSPTGFEQYF.

The CDR3 here is CASSLGTGVRTEAFF. In nucleotides, the CDR3 is TGTGCCAGCAGCCTGGGAACAGGGGTACGCACTGAAGCTTTCTTT. The gene calls are TRBV7-2 and TRBJ1-1; TRBD1 agrees at 7 bases. The CDR3 extends over 15 amino acids. J was trimmed by 4 bases and V by 5 bases; bases with no gene match: 10. Germline V gene sequence: CDR1 SGHTA, CDR2 FQGNSA.

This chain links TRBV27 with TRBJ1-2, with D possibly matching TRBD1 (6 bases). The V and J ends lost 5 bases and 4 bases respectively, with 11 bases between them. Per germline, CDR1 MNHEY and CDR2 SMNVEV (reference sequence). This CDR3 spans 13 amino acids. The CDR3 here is CASSPRGIYGYTF. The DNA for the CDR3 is TGTGCCAGCAGTCCCAGGGGTATCTATGGCTACACCTTC.

Here the CDR3 DNA reads TGTGCCAGCAGCGTGGGGGCAACTAATGAAAAACTGTTTTTT. As protein: CASSVGATNEKLFF. The V and J genes are TRBV9 and TRBJ1-4; D may be TRBD1 (5 bases). CDR3 length: 14 amino acids. V was pared by 2 bases and J by 0 bases, with 5 bases between. Per the germline V gene, CDR1 is SGDLS and CDR2 is YYNGEE.

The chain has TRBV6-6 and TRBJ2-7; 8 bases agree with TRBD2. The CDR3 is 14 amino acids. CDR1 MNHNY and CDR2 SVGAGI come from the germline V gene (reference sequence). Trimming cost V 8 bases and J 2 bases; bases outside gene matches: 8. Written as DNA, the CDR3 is TGTGCCAGCGGGAAGCGGGAGAACACCTACGAGCAGTACTTC. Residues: CASGKRENTYEQYF.

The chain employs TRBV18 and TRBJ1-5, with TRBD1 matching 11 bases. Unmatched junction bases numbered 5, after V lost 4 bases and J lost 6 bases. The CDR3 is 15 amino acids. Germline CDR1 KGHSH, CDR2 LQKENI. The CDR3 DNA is TGTGCCAGCTCACTCTCGGACAGGGGGCTTCAGCCCCAGCATTTT. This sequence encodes CASSLSDRGLQPQHF.

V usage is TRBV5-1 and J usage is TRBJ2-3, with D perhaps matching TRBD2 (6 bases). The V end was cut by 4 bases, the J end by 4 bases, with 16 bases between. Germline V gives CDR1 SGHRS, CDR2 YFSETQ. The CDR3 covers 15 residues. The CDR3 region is CASSRIAETADTQYF. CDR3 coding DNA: TGCGCCAGCAGCCGGATAGCGGAGACCGCAGATACGCAGTATTTT.

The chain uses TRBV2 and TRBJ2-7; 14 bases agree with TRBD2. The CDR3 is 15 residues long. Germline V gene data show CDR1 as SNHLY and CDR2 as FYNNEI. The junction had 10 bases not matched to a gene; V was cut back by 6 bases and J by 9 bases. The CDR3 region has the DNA TGTGCCAGCAGAAAATCGGGGACTAGCGGGAGCGGGCAGTACTTC. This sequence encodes CASRKSGTSGSGQYF.

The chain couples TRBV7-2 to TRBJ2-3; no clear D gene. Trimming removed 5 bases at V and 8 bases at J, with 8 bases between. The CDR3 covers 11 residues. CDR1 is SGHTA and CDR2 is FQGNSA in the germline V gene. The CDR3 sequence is CASSPGSTQYF. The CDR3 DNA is TGTGCCAGCAGCCCAGGTAGTACGCAGTATTTT.

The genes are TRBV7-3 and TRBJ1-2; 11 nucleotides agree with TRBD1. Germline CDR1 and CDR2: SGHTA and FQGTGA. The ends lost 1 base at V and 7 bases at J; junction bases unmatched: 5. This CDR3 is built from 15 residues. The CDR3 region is CASSLKGQGAGGYTF. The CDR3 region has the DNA TGTGCCAGCAGCTTAAAAGGACAGGGGGCCGGTGGCTACACCTTC.

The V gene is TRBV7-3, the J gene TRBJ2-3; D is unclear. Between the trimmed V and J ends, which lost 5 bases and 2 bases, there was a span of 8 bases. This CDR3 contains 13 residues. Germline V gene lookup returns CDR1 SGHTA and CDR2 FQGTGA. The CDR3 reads CASSPPSTDTQYF. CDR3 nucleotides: TGTGCCAGCAGCCCACCATCCACAGATACGCAGTATTTT.

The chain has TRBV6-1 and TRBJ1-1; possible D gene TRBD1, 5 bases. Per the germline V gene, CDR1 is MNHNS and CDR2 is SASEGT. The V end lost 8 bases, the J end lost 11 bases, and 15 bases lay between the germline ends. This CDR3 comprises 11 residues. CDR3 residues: CASGRDLAAFF. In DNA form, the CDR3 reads TGTGCCAGCGGCCGGGACTTGGCTGCTTTCTTT.

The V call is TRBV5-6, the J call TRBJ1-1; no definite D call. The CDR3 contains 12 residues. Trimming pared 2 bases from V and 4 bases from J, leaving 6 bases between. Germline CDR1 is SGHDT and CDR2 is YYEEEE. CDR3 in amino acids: CASSFRITEAFF. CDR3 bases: TGTGCCAGCAGCTTTAGGATCACTGAAGCTTTCTTT.

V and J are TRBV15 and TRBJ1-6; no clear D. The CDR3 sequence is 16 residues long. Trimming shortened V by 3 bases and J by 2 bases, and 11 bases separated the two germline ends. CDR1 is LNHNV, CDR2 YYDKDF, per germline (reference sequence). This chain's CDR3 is CATSSKTEPYNSPLHF. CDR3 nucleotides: TGTGCCACCAGCAGCAAGACTGAACCCTATAATTCACCCCTCCACTTT.

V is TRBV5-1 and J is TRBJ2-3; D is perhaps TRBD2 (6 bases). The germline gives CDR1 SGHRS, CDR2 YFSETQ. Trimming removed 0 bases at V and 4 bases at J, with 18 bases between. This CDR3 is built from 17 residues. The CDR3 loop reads CASSLAGSGAHPDTQYF. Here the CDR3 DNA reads TGCGCCAGCAGCTTGGCAGGTAGCGGTGCACATCCAGATACGCAGTATTTT. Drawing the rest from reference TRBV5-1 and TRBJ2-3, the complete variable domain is KAGVTQTPRYLIKTRGQQVTLSCSPISGHRSVSWYQQTPGQGLQFLFEYFSETQRNKGNFPGRFSGRQFSNSRSEMNVSTLELGDSALYLCASSLAGSGAHPDTQYFGPGTRLTVL.

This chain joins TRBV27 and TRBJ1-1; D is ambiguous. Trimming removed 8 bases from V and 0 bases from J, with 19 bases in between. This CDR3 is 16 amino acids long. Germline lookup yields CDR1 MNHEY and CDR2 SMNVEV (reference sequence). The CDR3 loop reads CASCPRPGGMNTEAFF. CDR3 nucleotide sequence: TGTGCCAGCTGCCCTCGGCCGGGCGGAATGAACACTGAAGCTTTCTTT.

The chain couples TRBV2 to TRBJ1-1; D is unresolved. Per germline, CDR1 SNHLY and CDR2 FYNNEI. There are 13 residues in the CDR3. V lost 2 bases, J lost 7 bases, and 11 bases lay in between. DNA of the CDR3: TGTGCCAGCAGTGAATATATAGCCGGTGAAGCTTTCTTT. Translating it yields CASSEYIAGEAFF. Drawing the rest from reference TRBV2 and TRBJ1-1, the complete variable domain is EPEVTQTPSHQVTQMGQEVILRCVPISNHLYFYWYRQILGQKVEFLVSFYNNEISEKSEIFDDQFSVERPDGSNFTLKIRSTKLEDSAMYFCASSEYIAGEAFFGQGTRLTVV.

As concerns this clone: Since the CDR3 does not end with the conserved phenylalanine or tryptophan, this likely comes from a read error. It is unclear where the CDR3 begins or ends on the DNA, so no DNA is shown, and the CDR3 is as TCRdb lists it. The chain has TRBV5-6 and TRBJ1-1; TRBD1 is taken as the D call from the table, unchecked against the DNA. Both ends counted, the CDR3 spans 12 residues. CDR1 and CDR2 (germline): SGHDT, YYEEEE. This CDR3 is CASSLAEWDITL.

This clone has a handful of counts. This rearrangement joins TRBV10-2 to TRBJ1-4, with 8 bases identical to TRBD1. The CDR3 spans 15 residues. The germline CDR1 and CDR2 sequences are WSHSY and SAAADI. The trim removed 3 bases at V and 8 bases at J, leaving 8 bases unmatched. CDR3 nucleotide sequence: TGCGCCAGCAGTGACTCCAGGCGGACAGGGGAAAAACTGTTTTTT. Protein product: CASSDSRRTGEKLFF.

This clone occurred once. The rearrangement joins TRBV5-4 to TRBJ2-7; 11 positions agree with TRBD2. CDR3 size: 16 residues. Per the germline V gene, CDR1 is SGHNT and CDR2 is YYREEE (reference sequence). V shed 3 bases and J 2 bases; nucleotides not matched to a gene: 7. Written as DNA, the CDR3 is TGTGCCAGCAGCTCTGACCCGGGACTAGCGGCCTACGAGCAGTACTTC. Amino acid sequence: CASSSDPGLAAYEQYF.

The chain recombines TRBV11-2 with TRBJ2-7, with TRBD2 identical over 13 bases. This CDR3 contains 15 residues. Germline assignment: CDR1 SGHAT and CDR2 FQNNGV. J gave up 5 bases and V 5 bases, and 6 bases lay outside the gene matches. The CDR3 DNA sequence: TGTGCCAGCAGCGACGGGACTAGCGGGACCCACGAGCAGTACTTC. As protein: CASSDGTSGTHEQYF. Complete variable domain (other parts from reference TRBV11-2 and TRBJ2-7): EAGVAQSPRYKIIEKRQSVAFWCNPISGHATLYWYQQILGQGPKLLIQFQNNGVVDDSQLPKDRFSAERLKGVDSTLKIQPAKLEDSAVYLCASSDGTSGTHEQYFGPGTRLTVT.

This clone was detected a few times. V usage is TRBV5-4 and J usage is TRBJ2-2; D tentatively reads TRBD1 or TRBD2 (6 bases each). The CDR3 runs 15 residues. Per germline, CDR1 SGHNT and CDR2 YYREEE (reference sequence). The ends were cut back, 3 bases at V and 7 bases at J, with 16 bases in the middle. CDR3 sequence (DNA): TGTGCCAGCAGCTCACCGGGGGCCATGGGCGGGGAGCTGTTTTTT. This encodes CASSSPGAMGGELFF.

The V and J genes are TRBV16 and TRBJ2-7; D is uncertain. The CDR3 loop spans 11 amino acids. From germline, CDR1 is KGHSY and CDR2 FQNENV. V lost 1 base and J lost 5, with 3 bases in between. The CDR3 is CASSQLNEQYF. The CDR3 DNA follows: TGTGCCAGCAGCCAATTGAACGAGCAGTACTTC.

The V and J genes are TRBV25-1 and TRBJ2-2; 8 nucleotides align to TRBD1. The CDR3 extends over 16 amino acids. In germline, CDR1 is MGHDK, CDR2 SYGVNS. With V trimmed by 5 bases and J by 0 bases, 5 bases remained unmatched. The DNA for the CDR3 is TGTGCCAGCAGTCCACCGGGACAGGCGAACACCGGGGAGCTGTTTTTT. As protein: CASSPPGQANTGELFF.